The TCR beta chain described here comes from a study of blood T cells in healthy people across ages. A sample-barcoded 5' primer and a J-beta primer mix were used in a second PCR of roughly 6 to 11 cycles. With 12 random nucleotides, a template-switch adaptor tagged each individual cDNA molecule. TCRdb processed the 5' RACE reads anew with MiXCR; each CDR3 protein has one entry. The repertoire holds around 990,000 distinct CDR3 sequences, around two fifths seen once, with around 13% in the top ten. This clonotype was counted only a few times. This CDR3 contains 14 residues. Trimming cost V 4 bases and J 6 bases, with 18 bases left between them. CDR1 is SQVTM, CDR2 ANQGSEA, per germline.

The sequence was collected from a man in his late teens or twenties in good health. Source material: blood. V usage is TRBV29-1 and J usage is TRBJ1-2, with D uncertain. The CDR3 region has the DNA TGCAGCGTTGTTCCCGGTCCGTTGAGGGATGGCTACACCTTC. This codes for CSVVPGPLRDGYTF.